This TCR beta chain was recovered during a study of T cell responses to AZD1222 COVID-19 vaccine. Libraries were prepared by immunoSEQ multiplex PCR; TCRdb keeps only in-frame clonotypes and omits some of them. This sample carries 100,000 to 110,000 clones, about 90% of them seen once, and the ten largest clones take 4.2%. Germline V gives CDR1 GTSNPN, CDR2 SVGIG (reference sequence). The CDR3 loop spans 11 amino acids. The V end lost 5 bases, the J end lost 7 bases, and 11 bases lay between the germline ends. The TCR was taken from an adult in good health. This rearrangement joins TRBV30 to TRBJ1-2; the D gene is possibly TRBD1 (6 bases). Sample: peripheral blood, taken on day 0 of MenACWY control vaccination. CDR3 nucleotides: TGTGCCTGGGACGGAGGGGGTGGCTACACCTTC. Protein sequence: CAWDGGGGYTF.